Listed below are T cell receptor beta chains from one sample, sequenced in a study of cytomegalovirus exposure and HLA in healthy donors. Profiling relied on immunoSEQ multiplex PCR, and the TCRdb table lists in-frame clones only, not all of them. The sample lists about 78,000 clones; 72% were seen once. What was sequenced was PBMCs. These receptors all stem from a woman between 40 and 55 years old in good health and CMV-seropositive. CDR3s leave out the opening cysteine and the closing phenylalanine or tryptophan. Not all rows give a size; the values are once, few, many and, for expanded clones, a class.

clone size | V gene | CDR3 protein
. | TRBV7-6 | ASSLGGQITDTQY
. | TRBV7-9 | ASSLSGNTIY
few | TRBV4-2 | ASSQDVQGKGPQH
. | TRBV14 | ASSQDTGNDGEKLF
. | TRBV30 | AWSTGMSSGNTIY
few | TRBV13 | ASSLPGGLGPQY
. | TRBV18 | ASSPTPGQGTYEQY
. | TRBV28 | ATVGADTEAF
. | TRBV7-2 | ASSFTTGKYGYT
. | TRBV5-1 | ASSLDVGTSSYEQY
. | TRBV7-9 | ASSPDRGLDTQY
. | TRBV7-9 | ASSSQGPGTQY
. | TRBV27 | ASSSRQGAAGELF
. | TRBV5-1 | ASSLYRQALEGYT
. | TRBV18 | ASSMTGSNYGYT
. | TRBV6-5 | ASSYLAGSYEQY
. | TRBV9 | ASSVAFQGATGNTIY
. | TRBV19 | ASKGGGGQGLYQPQH
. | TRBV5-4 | ASSLSAGGPSHEQF
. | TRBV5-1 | ASRLDFRRDNEQF
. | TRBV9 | ASSVPGLAGLYNEQF
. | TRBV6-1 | ASSGTSDQPQH
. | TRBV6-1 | ASAAPGQVAYEQY
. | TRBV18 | ASSSLQGLGDIQY
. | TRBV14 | ASNHRGPQETQY
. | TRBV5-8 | ASSLGTANTEAF
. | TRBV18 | ASSPLGGNTGELF
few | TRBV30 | AWSFGGKGYT
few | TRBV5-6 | ASGEVGGANYGYT
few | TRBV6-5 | ASSYRTGGDQPQH
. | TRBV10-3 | AISLDRGGYT
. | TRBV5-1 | ASSLGTSGLTDTQY
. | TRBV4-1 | ASSQGPLRGGGAQH
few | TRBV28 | ASSQTTGANEKLF
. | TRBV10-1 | ARFRGYT
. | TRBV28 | ASRGTGGTNGYT
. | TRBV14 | ASSGRNTPYYGYT
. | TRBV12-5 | ASGLVPSDRRGGYT
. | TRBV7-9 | ASSLGQGTGDTQY
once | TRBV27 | ATTGRGNSPLH
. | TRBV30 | AWRSTGVYNSPLH
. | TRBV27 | ASSIGPRGSQPQH
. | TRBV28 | ASSLAGSYEQY
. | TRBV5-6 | ASSLARASSYNEQF
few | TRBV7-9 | ASSFTVDTEAF
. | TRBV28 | ASGILVYSSGSNQPQH
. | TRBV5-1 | ASSLAGTEGEKLF
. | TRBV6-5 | ASSYDKSFYGYT
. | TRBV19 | ASSLRTSGTLEQY
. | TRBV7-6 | ASRETSGRTQAEN
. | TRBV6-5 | ASSYSGGGYGYT
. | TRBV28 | ASREGLAGITDTQY
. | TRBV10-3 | AISENRDNYGYT
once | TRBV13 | ASSLWRDSYNEQF
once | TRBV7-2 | ASSRRGLATDTQY
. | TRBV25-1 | ASSEWQVNTEAF
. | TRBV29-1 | SVSKSGISTDTQY
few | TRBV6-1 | ASSEPGQGKEKLF
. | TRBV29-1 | SVLAGDTYNEQF